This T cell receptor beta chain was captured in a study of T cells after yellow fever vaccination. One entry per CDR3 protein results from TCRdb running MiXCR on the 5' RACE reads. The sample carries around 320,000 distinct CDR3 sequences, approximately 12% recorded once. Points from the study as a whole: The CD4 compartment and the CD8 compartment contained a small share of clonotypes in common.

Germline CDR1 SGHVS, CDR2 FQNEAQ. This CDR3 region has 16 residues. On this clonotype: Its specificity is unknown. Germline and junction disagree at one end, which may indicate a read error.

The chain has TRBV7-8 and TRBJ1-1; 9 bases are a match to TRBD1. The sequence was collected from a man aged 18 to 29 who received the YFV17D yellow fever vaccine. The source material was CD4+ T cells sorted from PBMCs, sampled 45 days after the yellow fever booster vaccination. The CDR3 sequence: CASSPDSGQGTPEAFF. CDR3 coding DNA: TGTGCCAGCAGCCCCGACTCAGGACAGGGGACCCCTGAAGCCTTCTTT.